The present TCR beta chain was sequenced within a study of T cell responses to AZD1222 COVID-19 vaccine (dated by TCRdb to 2020 to 2023). With regard to the full study: A total of just over 230 trial participants underwent TCR sequencing, of whom approximately 200 had received two doses of AZD1222 and some 25 had received two doses of the MenACWY control vaccine. Trial participants were enrolled by age into subgroups of 18-55, 56-69 and 70-plus years, and around 150, 28 and 57 TCR-sequenced participants, respectively, were included in these subgroups.

Overall results and qualifications from the work: Only a handful of AZD1222 recipients were SARS-CoV-2 seropositive at baseline, limiting conclusions about previously exposed vaccinees. Participants were mostly white British, with more females than males. The authors suggested clonal diversity may have been underestimated. The 56-69-year group was small, and its depth increase did not reach significance, likely because of low power. No day 14 peak-response samples were available, so repertoires were characterized only after the peak T cell response. After two AZD1222 doses, spike-specific TCR breadth and depth were significantly higher than at day 0 and than in MenACWY recipients. Vaccine-associated CD4 TCRs spanned the whole spike protein, with dominant responses in regions 160-218 and 743-854. Nearly half of unique spike-specific TCRs reportedly recognized epitopes outside regions mutated in the B.1.351 and B.1.1.7 variants.

Taken with the paper, the label for time point translates to: about 28 days (+/-7) after the second vaccine dose. AZD1222 recipients given second doses at about 4 weeks or at about 12 weeks were pooled, since spike-specific TCR depth and breadth were not found to differ between the two schedules. Samples from vaccinated people were obtained from the UK trials COV001 and COV002, which included a single-blind randomized controlled phase 2/3 trial of AZD1222 (ChAdOx1 nCoV-19) in healthy adults. Trial participant PBMC samples were collected at day 0 and day 28 after the second dose for TCRbeta chain sequencing. The CDR3 regions of human TCRbeta chains were analyzed by immunosequencing. Under the source paper's analysis protocol: Repertoire TCRs were matched against a reference library of SARS-CoV-2-specific TCRs generated with the MIRA antigen-specificity platform. Breadth meant the fraction of unique TCRs that were SARS-CoV-2-associated, whereas depth meant the fraction of total T cells that were SARS-CoV-2-associated. Each spike-specific TCR was assigned to its reactive spike region and to a CD4 or CD8 class using the MIRA data. Log10-transformed breadth and depth values were compared by one-way ANOVA with Sidak's multiple comparisons tests. This immuneACCESS table, as held by TCRdb, lists in-frame sequences with V and J called but not all clones. Of the missing ones, under half trace to an unresolved V gene in checked studies; the others have no known cause. For V, J and clone size, that table is used; D and trimming come from the DNA. This sample has some 110,000 clones in its table, and roughly 87% of those were observed once. The ten largest clonotypes hold more than 40% of the sample.

This clone occurred a few times. Its antigen remains undetermined. Per-base quality was not reported, and no clone a single base away is much larger than it. According to the germline V gene, CDR1 reads SGHRS and CDR2 reads YFSETQ. Trimming accounts for 0 bases at V and 9 bases at J, while the number of junction bases matched to no gene is 15. The CDR3 numbers 18 residues from cysteine through phenylalanine. Just CDR3 DNA is preserved here, 54 bases in frame from base 1. This sequence uses TRBV5-1 and TRBJ2-2, with 9 bases aligning to TRBD2. The TCR sequence derives from an adult who received the AZD1222 COVID-19 vaccine. Here the sequenced sample was peripheral blood, taken 28 days after the second AZD1222 dose. The nucleotides are TGCGCCAGCAGCTTGGGGGGTAGCGGGAGTGCCGGGTACCGGGAGCTGTTTTTT. This encodes CASSLGGSGSAGYRELFF. Full variable domain (CDR3 extended with the reference TRBV5-1 and TRBJ2-2 proteins): KAGVTQTPRYLIKTRGQQVTLSCSPISGHRSVSWYQQTPGQGLQFLFEYFSETQRNKGNFPGRFSGRQFSNSRSEMNVSTLELGDSALYLCASSLGGSGSAGYRELFFGEGSRLTVL.